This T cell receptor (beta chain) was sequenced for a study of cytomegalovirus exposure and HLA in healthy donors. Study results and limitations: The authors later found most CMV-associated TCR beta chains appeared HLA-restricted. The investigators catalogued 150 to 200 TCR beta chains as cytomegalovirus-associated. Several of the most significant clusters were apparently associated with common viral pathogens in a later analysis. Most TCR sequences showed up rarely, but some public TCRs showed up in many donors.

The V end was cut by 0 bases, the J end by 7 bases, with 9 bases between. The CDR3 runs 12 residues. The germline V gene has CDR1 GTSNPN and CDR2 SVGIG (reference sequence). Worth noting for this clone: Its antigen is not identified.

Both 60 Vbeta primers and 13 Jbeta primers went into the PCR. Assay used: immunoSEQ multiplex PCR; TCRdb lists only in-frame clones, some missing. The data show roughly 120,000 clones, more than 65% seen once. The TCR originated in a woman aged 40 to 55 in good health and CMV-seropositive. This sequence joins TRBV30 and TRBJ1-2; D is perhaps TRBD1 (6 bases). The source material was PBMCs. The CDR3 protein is CAWSVIRGGYTF. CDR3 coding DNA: TGTGCCTGGAGTGTAATCAGGGGTGGCTACACCTTC.